Shown below are 17 T cell receptor beta chains from a single sample sequenced in a study of OX40 agonist ivuxolimab in advanced cancers. Assay used: immunoSEQ multiplex PCR; TCRdb lists only in-frame clones, some missing. The repertoire holds about 100,000 clones, with about 88% as singletons. The material sequenced was CD4+ or CD8+ T cells sorted from blood, taken in a trial of the OX40 agonist ivuxolimab. The receptors here all came from an adult with an advanced solid tumor such as melanoma, head and neck, liver or kidney cancer.

CDR3 coding DNA: TGTGCCAGCAGTAAATACTCTGGGGCCAACGTCCTGACTTTC. Residues: CASSKYSGANVLTF. V and J are TRBV2 and TRBJ2-6, with unresolved D. Germline V gives CDR1 SNHLY, CDR2 FYNNEI. The CDR3 runs 14 residues. Trimming removed 5 bases from V and 0 bases from J, with 5 bases in between.

The chain links TRBV30 to TRBJ1-6; D not resolved. This CDR3 contains 15 residues. Looked up from germline, CDR1 is GTSNPN and CDR2 is SVGIG (reference sequence). V lost 4 bases to trimming and J lost 10 bases, with 20 bases between them. The CDR3 DNA follows: TGTGCCTGGAATCAAGGGTTGGGAAGCGGCTCACCCCTCCACTTT. As protein: CAWNQGLGSGSPLHF.

The rearrangement links TRBV5-1 to TRBJ2-1; 7 bases agree with TRBD1. From germline, CDR1 is SGHRS and CDR2 YFSETQ. The CDR3 is 15 amino acids. J lost 4 bases, V lost 4 bases, and 8 bases had no gene match. CDR3: CASSLPGQTYNEQFF. CDR3 DNA: TGCGCCAGCAGCCTACCGGGACAGACTTACAATGAGCAGTTCTTC.

The chain carries TRBV30 and TRBJ1-6; no reliable D call. CDR1 and CDR2 from the germline V gene are GTSNPN and SVGIG (reference sequence). This CDR3 is 13 amino acids long. V was shortened by 3 bases and J by 7 bases, with 10 bases between the two germline ends. CDR3 DNA sequence: TGTGCCTGGAGGACCCTACTAAATTCACCCCTCCACTTT. It translates to CAWRTLLNSPLHF.

The chain links TRBV6-1 to TRBJ1-5; D is perhaps TRBD1 (5 bases). Germline V CDR1 and CDR2: MNHNS, SASEGT. Trimming stripped 6 bases from V and 0 bases from J, with 12 bases between. This CDR3 contains 15 residues. The CDR3 loop reads CASRWGGDSNQPQHF. The CDR3 nucleotides are TGTGCCAGCAGGTGGGGGGGGGATAGCAATCAGCCCCAGCATTTT.

The sample holds one count of this clone. CDR3 in amino acids: CASSLDRPTDTQYF. The CDR3 bases are TGCGCCAGCAGCTTGGACAGACCCACAGATACGCAGTATTTT. V usage is TRBV5-1 and J usage is TRBJ2-3; D gene unclear. The germline gives CDR1 SGHRS, CDR2 YFSETQ. Trimming removed 0 bases at V and 2 bases at J, with 7 bases between. The CDR3 covers 14 residues.

The rearrangement joins TRBV19 to TRBJ2-3; D not resolved. Trimming cost V 3 bases and J 2 bases, with 15 bases left between them. This CDR3 has 16 amino acids. Germline V CDR1 and CDR2: LNHDA, SQIVND (reference sequence). CDR3 nucleotides: TGTGCCAGTAGTATTCTCCCTGGCGCCGCCACAGATACGCAGTATTTT. Translated, it gives CASSILPGAATDTQYF.

This clone was detected once. CDR3 DNA sequence: TGTGCCAGCAGCTCTAGCGGGGGGGTCTACGAGCAGTACTTC. It encodes CASSSSGGVYEQYF. The chain combines TRBV11-2 with TRBJ2-7; 12 bases fit TRBD2. In germline, CDR1 is SGHAT, CDR2 FQNNGV. J was trimmed by 3 bases and V by 4 bases; bases with no gene match: 1. There are 14 residues in the CDR3.

The V and J genes are TRBV9 and TRBJ1-5; a possible D gene is TRBD1 (6 bases). Trimming took off 2 bases at V and 5 bases at J, with 11 bases between the two ends. CDR3 length: 14 amino acids. Germline CDR1 is SGDLS and CDR2 is YYNGEE. DNA for the CDR3: TGTGCCAGCAGCGTCCGGGACACATATCAGCCCCAGCATTTT. As protein: CASSVRDTYQPQHF.

This chain uses TRBV30 with TRBJ2-3, with D uncertain. Trimming shortened V by 0 bases and J by 2 bases, and 6 bases separated the two germline ends. Germline CDR1 and CDR2: GTSNPN and SVGIG (reference sequence). The CDR3 has 13 amino acids. This chain's CDR3 is CAWSVFATDTQYF. The DNA of the CDR3 is TGTGCCTGGAGTGTTTTCGCCACAGATACGCAGTATTTT. The full variable domain, its missing parts supplied by reference TRBV30 and TRBJ2-3, is SQTIHQWPATLVQPVGSPLSLECTVEGTSNPNLYWYRQAAGRGLQLLFYSVGIGQISSEVPQNLSASRPQDRQFILSSKKLLLSDSGFYLCAWSVFATDTQYFGPGTRLTVL.

V is TRBV5-4 and J is TRBJ2-2; a possible D gene is TRBD1 (6 bases). The CDR3 is 15 amino acids. CDR1 SGHNT and CDR2 YYREEE come from the germline V gene (reference sequence). V lost 4 bases and J 6 bases, leaving 16 bases between the germline ends. The CDR3 is CASSLGQPRPGELFF. For the CDR3, the DNA is TGTGCCAGCAGCCTCGGACAGCCCCGGCCCGGGGAGCTGTTTTTT.

This clone was picked up a small number of times. The chain joins TRBV7-8 to TRBJ1-5; a possible D gene is TRBD1 (5 bases). CDR1 and CDR2 from the germline V gene are SGHVS and FQNEAQ. The V end lost 7 bases, the J end lost 6 bases, and 16 bases lay between the germline ends. This CDR3 is built from 14 residues. Here the CDR3 reads CASTQRGVGQPQHF. The CDR3 nucleotides read TGTGCCAGCACCCAAAGAGGGGTCGGTCAGCCCCAGCATTTT.

This chain uses TRBV7-2 with TRBJ1-2, with TRBD1 identical over 7 bases. Trimming took 4 bases from V and 3 from J; bases not matched to a gene: 8. Per the germline V gene, CDR1 is SGHTA and CDR2 is FQGNSA. This CDR3 has 15 residues. The CDR3 is CASSSRQGWDYGYTF. For the CDR3, the DNA is TGTGCCAGCAGCTCGAGACAGGGCTGGGACTATGGCTACACCTTC.

As for this clone: The same CDR3 also results from other DNA sequences found in this sample. The rearrangement links TRBV5-1 to TRBJ2-2; D is possibly TRBD2 (5 bases). The CDR3 is 16 residues long. Germline-derived CDR1 and CDR2 are SGHRS and YFSETQ. V was shortened by 0 bases and J by 5 bases, with 14 bases between the two germline ends. The CDR3 bases are TGCGCCAGCAGCTTGGCCGAGCACACGGGGACCGGGGAGCTGTTTTTT. It is translated as CASSLAEHTGTGELFF.

The CDR3 is CASSLFRGAVTEAFF. DNA of the CDR3: TGTGCCAGCAGCTTATTCAGAGGCGCAGTCACTGAAGCTTTCTTT. V usage is TRBV7-8 and J usage is TRBJ1-1; D ambiguous. The CDR3 runs to 15 residues. The germline V gene has CDR1 SGHVS and CDR2 FQNEAQ. Deletions cut 2 bases from V and 4 bases from J, with 14 bases between.

The chain couples TRBV6-6 to TRBJ2-7; possibly TRBD1 for D (6 bases). This CDR3 region has 13 residues. Trimming pared 7 bases from V and 1 base from J, leaving 11 bases between. Germline V lookup: CDR1 MNHNY, CDR2 SVGAGI (reference sequence). The CDR3 spells CASMRTASYEQYF. CDR3 DNA sequence: TGTGCCAGCATGCGGACAGCTTCCTACGAGCAGTACTTC.

Written as DNA, the CDR3 is TGTGCCAGCAGCCCTCAAGGGGTGGTGGGCACAGATACGCAGTATTTT. This gives the protein CASSPQGVVGTDTQYF. The V gene is TRBV7-7, the J gene TRBJ2-3; D may be TRBD1 (5 bases). Trimming shortened V by 5 bases and J by 1 base, and 16 bases separated the two germline ends. The CDR3 spans 16 residues. Per the germline V gene, CDR1 is SSHAT and CDR2 is FNYEAQ (reference sequence).